These 27 T cell receptor beta chains were all obtained from the same sample, sequenced in a study of radiation and T cells in renal cell carcinoma. TCRdb keeps only in-frame clones here, not all; method: immunoSEQ multiplex PCR. The sample yields roughly 100,000 clones, 65% to 85% seen once. Time point denoted: baseline pretreatment blood. Treatment given: 15 Gy SBRT to primary tumor, nephrectomy 4 weeks later. Here the sequenced sample was blood, taken from a patient whose treatment included radiotherapy and nephrectomy. These receptors were taken from a man in his sixties with renal cell carcinoma.

V is TRBV28 and J is TRBJ2-7, with D possibly being TRBD1 or TRBD2 (6 bases each). The V gene lost 3 bases and the J gene lost 5 bases, with 26 bases spanning the gap. Germline values: CDR1 MDHEN, CDR2 SYDVKM. The CDR3 contains 18 residues. The CDR3 nucleotides read TGTGCCAGCAGTTTCGTCCGGGGGCTGAGCTTGGTCTTAGACGAGCAGTACTTC. Its translation is CASSFVRGLSLVLDEQYF.

The V and J genes are TRBV6-5 and TRBJ2-5; D unclear. V was cut by 1 base and J by 1 base, with 7 bases left in between. There are 14 residues in the CDR3. The V gene's germline CDR1 is MNHEY and CDR2 SVGAGI. CDR3 sequence: CASSYYRSQETQYF. As DNA, the CDR3 is TGTGCCAGCAGTTACTACCGGTCCCAAGAGACCCAGTACTTC.

This rearrangement joins TRBV19 to TRBJ2-7; no definite D call. Trimming stripped 1 base from V and 4 bases from J, with 11 bases between. Germline CDR1 reads LNHDA; CDR2 reads SQIVND (reference sequence). There are 14 residues in the CDR3. The CDR3 loop reads CASSIGGSDYEQYF. The CDR3 DNA reads as TGTGCCAGTAGTATAGGTGGCTCCGATTACGAGCAGTACTTC. Based on the CDR3 plus reference TRBV19 and TRBJ2-7, the full variable domain is DGGITQSPKYLFRKEGQNVTLSCEQNLNHDAMYWYRQDPGQGLRLIYYSQIVNDFQKGDIAEGYSVSREKKESFPLTVTSAQKNPTAFYLCASSIGGSDYEQYFGPGTRLTVT.

The chain uses TRBV2 and TRBJ2-1; 9 positions agree with TRBD2. The length of the CDR3 is 16 residues. J lost 1 base, V lost 4 bases, and 5 bases had no gene match. Germline V gene sequence: CDR1 SNHLY, CDR2 FYNNEI. CDR3 coding DNA: TGTGCCAGCAGTGGGACTAGCGCCAATTCCTACAATGAGCAGTTCTTC. Translating it yields CASSGTSANSYNEQFF.

The J gene is TRBJ2-2, the V gene TRBV9, with D possibly TRBD2 on 6 matching bases. Trimming took off 2 bases at V and 3 bases at J, with 8 bases between the two ends. Per the germline V gene, CDR1 is SGDLS and CDR2 is YYNGEE. This CDR3 has 14 amino acids. CDR3 in DNA: TGTGCCAGCAGCGTCGGGACTTACACCGGGGAGCTGTTTTTT. This translates into CASSVGTYTGELFF.

V is TRBV19 and J is TRBJ2-2; possibly TRBD2 for D (6 bases). This CDR3 contains 15 residues. V gave up 5 bases and J gave up 5 bases, with 15 bases separating them. CDR1 and CDR2 from the germline V gene are LNHDA and SQIVND (reference sequence). CDR3 nucleotides: TGTGCCAGTAGTCCGAGACTAGAACGAACCGGGGAGCTGTTTTTT. This gives the protein CASSPRLERTGELFF.

This chain uses TRBV29-1 with TRBJ2-1; D might be TRBD1 (6 bases). Trimming stripped 4 bases from V and 4 bases from J, with 11 bases between. The CDR3 spans 13 residues. In germline, CDR1 is SQVTM, CDR2 ANQGSEA. The CDR3 DNA is TGCAGCGTTGGTTTCAGGGGTTACAATGAGCAGTTCTTC. This translates into CSVGFRGYNEQFF.

The chain is built from TRBV28 and TRBJ1-2; TRBD1 aligns across 7 bases. The ends lost 5 bases at V and 8 bases at J; junction bases unmatched: 14. Looked up from germline, CDR1 is MDHEN and CDR2 is SYDVKM. The CDR3 is 15 residues long. CDR3 bases: TGTGCCAGCAGTCGCGCGGGACAGCCGGTTTTAGGCTACACCTTC. This codes for CASSRAGQPVLGYTF.

The V gene is TRBV14, the J gene TRBJ2-1, with 8 bases fitting TRBD2. Unmatched junction bases numbered 12, after V lost 1 base and J lost 4 bases. Germline CDR1 SGHDN, CDR2 FVKESK. The CDR3 contains 18 residues. The CDR3 region has the DNA TGTGCCAGCAGCCAAGGGCCGGGAGGGACCACCGTTTACAATGAGCAGTTCTTC. Protein product: CASSQGPGGTTVYNEQFF.

This CDR3 is CASSYRSNYGYTF. DNA for the CDR3: TGTGCCAGCAGTTACCGGTCTAACTATGGCTACACCTTC. This chain links TRBV28 with TRBJ1-2; D not resolved. V lost 4 bases and J 0 bases, leaving 6 bases between the germline ends. The CDR3 extends over 13 amino acids. Germline CDR1 reads MDHEN; CDR2 reads SYDVKM.

V is TRBV7-2 and J is TRBJ1-1; tentatively, D is TRBD1 (5 bases). The CDR3 is 15 amino acids. The ends were cut back, 6 bases at V and 1 base at J, with 15 bases in the middle. Germline V gene data show CDR1 as SGHTA and CDR2 as FQGNSA. The CDR3 is CASRRDSSGNTEAFF. The CDR3 DNA sequence: TGTGCCAGCAGACGGGACTCCTCGGGGAACACTGAAGCTTTCTTT.

The genes are TRBV11-2 and TRBJ2-3; weak D call: TRBD2 (6 bases). Germline CDR1 and CDR2: SGHAT and FQNNGV. This CDR3 contains 15 residues. Between the trimmed V and J ends, which lost 1 base and 2 bases, there was a span of 10 bases. CDR3 nucleotides: TGTGCCAGCAGCTTAGGCGGCGGGACCACAGATACGCAGTATTTT. It codes for CASSLGGGTTDTQYF. Filled out from reference TRBV11-2 and TRBJ2-3, the complete variable domain reads EAGVAQSPRYKIIEKRQSVAFWCNPISGHATLYWYQQILGQGPKLLIQFQNNGVVDDSQLPKDRFSAERLKGVDSTLKIQPAKLEDSAVYLCASSLGGGTTDTQYFGPGTRLTVL.

V is TRBV28 and J is TRBJ2-2; 11 nucleotides agree with TRBD1. Germline CDR1 reads MDHEN; CDR2 reads SYDVKM. V gave up 5 bases and J gave up 5 bases; unmatched junction bases: 4. The CDR3 length is 15 residues. As DNA, the CDR3 is TGTGCCAGCAGTAGAGGGACAGGGGGGACCGGGGAGCTGTTTTTT. It is translated as CASSRGTGGTGELFF.

The V call is TRBV5-6, the J call TRBJ2-3, with D possibly matching TRBD2 (6 bases). The germline CDR1 and CDR2 sequences are SGHDT and YYEEEE. The CDR3 sequence is 16 residues long. Trimming left V 1 base short and J 7 bases short, with 19 bases between. The CDR3 DNA reads as TGTGCCAGCAGCTTGTCTAGCGAAAACTTTGTGAATACGCAGTATTTT. Encoded protein: CASSLSSENFVNTQYF.

This rearrangement joins TRBV7-8 to TRBJ2-7; 12 nucleotides match TRBD2. The germline gives CDR1 SGHVS, CDR2 FQNEAQ. With 5 bases clipped from V and 9 bases from J, the junction kept 20 bases outside the gene matches. The CDR3 has 18 amino acids. The DNA of the CDR3 is TGTGCCAGCAGCCCCCCAGGTCGGGCCCTAGCGGGAGGGCCTGCGCAGTACTTC. It encodes CASSPPGRALAGGPAQYF. Full variable domain (rest looked up from reference TRBV7-8 and TRBJ2-7): GAGVSQSPRYKVAKRGQDVALRCDPISGHVSLFWYQQALGQGPEFLTYFQNEAQLDKSGLPSDRFFAERPEGSVSTLKIQRTQQEDSAVYLCASSPPGRALAGGPAQYFGPGTRLTVT.

This chain links TRBV19 with TRBJ2-7; D gene ambiguous. The germline CDR1 and CDR2 sequences are LNHDA and SQIVND (reference sequence). The CDR3 covers 13 residues. V was clipped by 2 bases and J by 6 bases, with 11 bases between them. The CDR3 protein is CASSIFIHFEQYF. The CDR3 DNA sequence: TGTGCCAGTAGTATATTTATACACTTCGAGCAGTACTTC.

The chain is built from TRBV4-1 and TRBJ2-7; 9 positions match TRBD1. The CDR3 covers 14 residues. Germline V lookup: CDR1 MGHRA, CDR2 YSYEKL. The V and J ends lost 3 bases and 3 bases, in that order; junction bases with no gene match: 3. The CDR3 coding sequence is TGCGCCAGCAGCCAGGGACAGGGCGACTACGAGCAGTACTTC. This gives the protein CASSQGQGDYEQYF.

This clone is a singleton in its sample. The V gene is TRBV6-5, the J gene TRBJ2-3; 11 nucleotides match TRBD2. The CDR3 sequence is 15 residues long. CDR1 MNHEY and CDR2 SVGAGI come from the germline V gene. J lost 4 bases, V lost 5 bases, and 5 bases had no gene match. The CDR3 nucleotides read TGTGCCAGCAGTCTCGGGACTAGCGGCGCAGATACGCAGTATTTT. Its translation: CASSLGTSGADTQYF.

The sample holds a few counts of this clone. The chain combines TRBV7-8 with TRBJ2-7; TRBD2 aligns across 10 bases. Germline V CDR1 and CDR2: SGHVS, FQNEAQ. V trimming: 5 bases; J trimming: 1 base; junction bases outside the gene matches: 8. This CDR3 comprises 16 residues. In DNA, the CDR3 is TGTGCCAGCAGCCCGAGCGGGAGGGCCAGTTCCTACGAGCAGTACTTC. Its protein is CASSPSGRASSYEQYF. The full variable domain, with the rest looked up from reference TRBV7-8 and TRBJ2-7, is GAGVSQSPRYKVAKRGQDVALRCDPISGHVSLFWYQQALGQGPEFLTYFQNEAQLDKSGLPSDRFFAERPEGSVSTLKIQRTQQEDSAVYLCASSPSGRASSYEQYFGPGTRLTVT.

This rearrangement joins TRBV4-2 to TRBJ1-4; D is possibly TRBD1 (6 bases). Trimming shortened V by 4 bases and J by 2 bases, and 20 bases separated the two germline ends. The CDR3 has 18 residues. The V gene's germline CDR1 is LGHNA and CDR2 YNFKEQ. The CDR3 loop is CASSPLGQTGGTNEKLFF. CDR3 coding DNA: TGTGCCAGCAGCCCCCTCGGACAGACTGGAGGGACTAATGAAAAACTGTTTTTT.

The chain couples TRBV7-2 to TRBJ2-3, with 12 bases matching TRBD2. The CDR3 is made up of 16 amino acids. CDR1 is SGHTA, CDR2 FQGNSA, per germline. V shed 5 bases, J shed 0 bases, and the junction held 3 bases outside the gene matches. CDR3 protein: CASSPGTSGSTDTQYF. CDR3 DNA sequence: TGTGCCAGCAGCCCCGGGACTAGCGGGAGCACAGATACGCAGTATTTT.

This chain uses TRBV28 with TRBJ1-1, with D perhaps TRBD1 (5 bases). This CDR3 is built from 14 residues. CDR1 MDHEN and CDR2 SYDVKM come from the germline V gene. V was shortened by 5 bases and J by 8 bases, with 18 bases between the two germline ends. The CDR3 DNA reads as TGTGCCAGCAGTAGCAGGGTCGGGGAGAAGGAAGCTTTCTTT. Protein sequence: CASSSRVGEKEAFF.

The genes are TRBV11-2 and TRBJ2-5, with 7 bases lining up with TRBD1. Trimming took 5 bases from V and 5 from J; bases not matched to a gene: 5. The CDR3 has 13 amino acids. Per the germline V gene, CDR1 is SGHAT and CDR2 is FQNNGV. CDR3 nucleotide sequence: TGTGCCAGCAGCCAACAGGGGTGGGAGACCCAGTACTTC. It yields the protein CASSQQGWETQYF. The full variable domain, in which reference TRBV11-2 and TRBJ2-5 provide the parts outside the CDR3, is EAGVAQSPRYKIIEKRQSVAFWCNPISGHATLYWYQQILGQGPKLLIQFQNNGVVDDSQLPKDRFSAERLKGVDSTLKIQPAKLEDSAVYLCASSQQGWETQYFGPGTRLLVL.

In this sample, this clone turned up a few times. The rearrangement uses TRBV19 and TRBJ1-2; TRBD1 matches at 8 bases. Germline-derived CDR1 and CDR2 are LNHDA and SQIVND (reference sequence). Trimming took 6 bases from V and 4 from J; bases not matched to a gene: 7. CDR3 size: 14 residues. The CDR3, as DNA: TGTGCCAGTAGCCCGGACAGGGTGGGCTATGGCTACACCTTC. Amino acids: CASSPDRVGYGYTF. The entire variable domain, with the rest obtained from reference TRBV19 and TRBJ1-2, is as follows: DGGITQSPKYLFRKEGQNVTLSCEQNLNHDAMYWYRQDPGQGLRLIYYSQIVNDFQKGDIAEGYSVSREKKESFPLTVTSAQKNPTAFYLCASSPDRVGYGYTFGSGTRLTVV.

The V call is TRBV5-1, the J call TRBJ2-2, with 12 bases fitting TRBD2. Germline CDR1 is SGHRS and CDR2 is YFSETQ. With V trimmed by 7 bases and J by 0 bases, 10 bases remained unmatched. The CDR3 is 18 amino acids. In DNA, the CDR3 is TGCGCCAGCCTCCAGACTAGCGGGGGACCCACGAACACCGGGGAGCTGTTTTTT. Translated: CASLQTSGGPTNTGELFF.

V is TRBV4-3 and J is TRBJ1-5; no clear D. Germline loops: CDR1 LGHNA, CDR2 YSLEER. The CDR3 extends over 16 amino acids. V gave up 0 bases and J gave up 0 bases, with 9 bases separating them. CDR3 coding DNA: TGCGCCAGCAGCCAAGAGGCCGGGTTTAGCAATCAGCCCCAGCATTTT. Its translation is CASSQEAGFSNQPQHF.

V gene TRBV7-2 combines with J gene TRBJ1-4; D gene uncertain. This CDR3 comprises 13 residues. Germline lookup yields CDR1 SGHTA and CDR2 FQGNSA. V lost 1 base and J 8 bases, leaving 8 bases between the germline ends. Here the CDR3 DNA reads TGTGCCAGCAGCTTAGTACGCAGAGAAAAACTGTTTTTT. Amino acid sequence: CASSLVRREKLFF.